The clone carrying this TCR beta chain was seen ten or more times. Its antigen is not identified. V was shortened by 5 bases and J by 10 bases, with 8 bases between the two germline ends. There are 10 residues in the CDR3. Blood was sampled at initial diagnosis of hyperthyroidism, prior to onset of any ophthalmopathy symptoms. What was amplified from RNA transcripts were TCR beta CDR3 regions. RT-PCR in the first round (using the HTBI primer set) targeted the TCR CDR3. TCRdb redid the calling of the multiplex PCR reads with MiXCR, one entry per CDR3 protein. Of some 250,000 distinct CDR3 sequences listed, 15% are singletons. This record belongs to a study of T cells in Graves' hyperthyroidism and ophthalmopathy. General study results and limits: Researchers found most expanded thyroid clonotypes above 0.001 in blood as well.

The rearrangement joins TRBV12-3 or TRBV12-4 to TRBJ1-1, with D unresolved. This TCR was sampled from a woman aged 45 to 65 with Graves' hyperthyroidism that later progressed to Graves' ophthalmopathy. Sequencing was carried out using blood. CDR3 loop: CASSGVGAFF. The CDR3, as DNA: TGTGCCAGCAGTGGGGTTGGAGCTTTCTTT.